This T cell receptor (beta chain) was obtained from a study of T cell repertoires in cytomegalovirus infection. Background on the study: HLA-B-restricted CMV epitopes that are well studied, plus recently identified HLA-C-restricted ones, were used by the study.

Trimming at V came to 4 bases and at J to 8 bases, leaving 13 bases not matched to a gene. This CDR3 is 16 amino acids long. Germline CDR1 and CDR2: SEHNR and FQNEAQ (reference sequence). General study points: CMV carriers with the relevant HLA were identified by cumulative public TCR beta family frequency. Across the ex vivo response, the dominant clonotypes were HLA-C-restricted CMV-specific TCR beta clonotypes.

TCRdb itself ran the reads through MiXCR, one entry per CDR3 protein. This sample has roughly 180,000 distinct CDR3 sequences, with roughly 22% found just once. As for this clonotype: The antigen remains unidentified.

The sample was CD8+ T cells from cultured PBMCs, taken from culture after CMV antigen stimulation. V gene TRBV7-9 combines with J gene TRBJ1-2; 10 nucleotides match TRBD1. The clonotype was recovered from a human donor in good health (CMV status not recorded). Some clones in this sample may be carry-over from other donors' samples. The DNA of the CDR3 is TGTGCCAGCAGCTCAAGGAGCCGGGACAGGGGCTCCGGCTACACCTTC. It yields the protein CASSSRSRDRGSGYTF.